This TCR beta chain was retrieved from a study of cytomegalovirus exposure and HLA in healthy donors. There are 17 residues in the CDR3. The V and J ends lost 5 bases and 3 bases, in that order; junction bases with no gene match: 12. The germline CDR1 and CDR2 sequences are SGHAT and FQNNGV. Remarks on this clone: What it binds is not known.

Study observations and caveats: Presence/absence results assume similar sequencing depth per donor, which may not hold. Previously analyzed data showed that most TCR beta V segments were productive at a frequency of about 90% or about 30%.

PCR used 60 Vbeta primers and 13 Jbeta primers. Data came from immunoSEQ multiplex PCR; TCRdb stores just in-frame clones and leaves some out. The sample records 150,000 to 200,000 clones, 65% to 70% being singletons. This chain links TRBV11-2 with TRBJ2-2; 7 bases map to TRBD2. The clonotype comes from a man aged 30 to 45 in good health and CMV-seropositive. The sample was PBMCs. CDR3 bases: TGTGCCAGCAGCCGAGGGGTCCTAGCGGACCACACCGGGGAGCTGTTTTTT. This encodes CASSRGVLADHTGELFF.